The 27 T cell receptor beta chains below were found in one sample sequenced in a study of blood T cells in healthy people across ages. The second PCR ran about 6 to 11 cycles with a sample-barcoded 5' primer and J-beta primers. TCRdb itself ran the 5' RACE reads through MiXCR, one entry per CDR3 protein. This sample has fewer than 750,000 distinct CDR3 sequences, with 52% found just once. The sequenced material came from blood. All receptors derive from a woman of 80 years or more in good health.

In its sample, this clonotype was seen many times. This rearrangement joins TRBV9 to TRBJ2-1, with D perhaps matching TRBD2 (5 bases). From germline, CDR1 is SGDLS and CDR2 YYNGEE. The CDR3 is 12 amino acids. The ends were cut back, 1 base at V and 8 bases at J, with 7 bases in the middle. The CDR3 DNA reads TGTGCCAGCAGCGTAAAGGAGGATGAGCAGTTCTTC. This translates into CASSVKEDEQFF.

There are a few counts of this clonotype. This could be a read error, since a much larger clone is one nucleotide away. The chain has TRBV11-2 and TRBJ2-7; perhaps TRBD1 as D (6 bases). Trimming removed 3 bases at V and 7 bases at J, with 13 bases between. The CDR3 has 13 amino acids. Germline CDR1 and CDR2: SGHAT and FQNNGV. Written as DNA, the CDR3 is TGTGCCAGCAGCTTCTCGCAGGGGAATGAGCAGTACTTC. The encoded protein is CASSFSQGNEQYF.

The chain combines TRBV12-3 or TRBV12-4 with TRBJ2-3; 7 nucleotides align to TRBD2. Unmatched junction bases numbered 5, after V lost 3 bases and J lost 2 bases. The CDR3 loop spans 15 amino acids. The CDR3 here is CASSFRLAVTDTQYF. CDR3 bases: TGTGCCAGCAGTTTTAGGCTAGCGGTCACAGATACGCAGTATTTT.

This chain connects TRBV9 to TRBJ2-3; 8 bases fit TRBD1. J gave up 2 bases and V 0 bases, and 5 bases lay outside the gene matches. Germline-derived CDR1 and CDR2 are SGDLS and YYNGEE. The CDR3 has 16 residues. CDR3 sequence: CASSVGQDRATDTQYF. CDR3 coding DNA: TGTGCCAGCAGCGTAGGTCAGGACAGGGCCACAGATACGCAGTATTTT.

This clonotype was counted once. V usage is TRBV25-1 and J usage is TRBJ2-4, with D possibly being TRBD1 or TRBD2 (5 bases each). The DNA end favors TRBJ2-7, so the J call may be wrong. The CDR3 length is 13 residues. From germline, CDR1 is MGHDK and CDR2 SYGVNS. DNA of the CDR3: TGTGCCAGTACGAGGGCAGGGAACTACGAGCAGTACTTC. This gives the protein CASTRAGNYEQYF.

This clonotype was counted a single time. Germline and junction disagree at one end, which may indicate a read error. The chain carries TRBV10-3 and TRBJ1-2; unclear D gene. CDR1 and CDR2 from the germline V gene are ENHRY and SYGVKD. The CDR3 runs to 12 residues. CDR3 sequence (DNA): TGTGCCATCAGTGAGACAGTCTATGGCCACACCTTC. Amino acids: CAISETVYGHTF.

This clonotype was observed a handful of times. One end of the junction fails to match germline, which may point to a read error. The rearrangement joins TRBV12-3 or TRBV12-4 to TRBJ2-2; 8 nucleotides match TRBD2. This CDR3 comprises 16 residues. In nucleotides, the CDR3 is TGTGCCACCAGTTTACCCACCGGGGGGGGGACCGGGGAGCTGTTTTTT. Protein: CATSLPTGGGTGELFF.

This clonotype has a handful of counts. This chain uses TRBV12-3 or TRBV12-4 with TRBJ1-5, with D possibly TRBD1 on 5 matching bases. The CDR3 has 13 amino acids. The ends were cut back, 5 bases at V and 5 bases at J, with 10 bases in the middle. In nucleotides, the CDR3 is TGTGCCAGCAGTCAACAGGTCCATCAGCCCCAGCATTTT. It specifies CASSQQVHQPQHF.

At least ten counts were recorded for this clonotype. J is TRBJ1-4 and V is TRBV12-3 or TRBV12-4; TRBD1 matches 9 bases. With V trimmed by 6 bases and J by 11 bases, 13 bases remained unmatched. The CDR3 is 15 amino acids. The CDR3 DNA sequence: TGTGCCAGCAGAGAGACAGGGGGGTCCCCCAAGAAACTGTTTTTT. Protein sequence: CASRETGGSPKKLFF.

V and J are TRBV28 and TRBJ2-6, with D uncertain. In germline, CDR1 is MDHEN, CDR2 SYDVKM. The CDR3 runs to 15 residues. The V end was cut by 7 bases, the J end by 0 bases, with 10 bases between. CDR3 in amino acids: CASKTQSSGANVLTF. CDR3 coding DNA: TGTGCCAGCAAGACACAGAGCTCTGGGGCCAACGTCCTGACTTTC. Filled out from reference TRBV28 and TRBJ2-6, the complete variable domain reads DVKVTQSSRYLVKRTGEKVFLECVQDMDHENMFWYRQDPGLGLRLIYFSYDVKMKEKGDIPEGYSVSREKKERFSLILESASTNQTSMYLCASKTQSSGANVLTFGAGSRLTVL.

On this clonotype itself: Just one base apart from a much larger clone, this may be a read error. V is TRBV12-3 or TRBV12-4 and J is TRBJ2-4; 9 nucleotides line up with TRBD2. V was clipped by 3 bases and J by 0 bases; unmatched bases: 3. This CDR3 is 16 amino acids long. Here the CDR3 DNA reads TGTGCCAGCAGTTTCCTAGCGGGGCCAGCCAAAAACATTCAGTACTTC. This encodes CASSFLAGPAKNIQYF.

The CDR3 is CASSPPSQLGHNEQFF. The CDR3 DNA follows: TGTGCCAGCTCACCACCATCACAATTAGGGCACAATGAGCAGTTCTTC. The chain is built from TRBV18 and TRBJ2-1; no firm D call. V lost 0 bases, J lost 5 bases, and 14 bases lay in between. The CDR3 loop spans 16 amino acids. Per germline, CDR1 KGHSH and CDR2 LQKENI.

The chain combines TRBV10-3 with TRBJ1-5; 7 bases map to TRBD1. The CDR3 is made up of 17 amino acids. J lost 6 bases, V lost 6 bases, and 17 bases had no gene match. Germline CDR1 reads ENHRY; CDR2 reads SYGVKD. The CDR3: CAISPGQVGGLTQPQHF. DNA for the CDR3: TGTGCCATCAGCCCAGGACAGGTAGGGGGGCTGACTCAGCCCCAGCATTTT.

This clonotype was found many times. The gene calls are TRBV6-4 and TRBJ2-3; tentative D call: TRBD2 (7 bases). The length of the CDR3 is 15 residues. Trimming took off 3 bases at V and 2 bases at J, with 12 bases between the two ends. Germline CDR1 and CDR2: MRHNA and SNTAGT. CDR3 DNA: TGTGCCAGCAGTGAGAGGGGGGGCGCCACAGATACGCAGTATTTT. Its translation is CASSERGGATDTQYF.

The V call is TRBV25-1, the J call TRBJ2-1, with TRBD2 matching 9 bases. Germline V gene lookup returns CDR1 MGHDK and CDR2 SYGVNS. The CDR3 covers 17 residues. With 2 bases clipped from V and 6 bases from J, the junction kept 11 bases outside the gene matches. For the CDR3, the DNA is TGTGCCAGCAGTGAAGGGTTAGCGGGAGTAACCGTCAATGAGCAGTTCTTC. It translates to CASSEGLAGVTVNEQFF. Looking up the rest from reference TRBV25-1 and TRBJ2-1 gives the full variable domain: EADIYQTPRYLVIGTGKKITLECSQTMGHDKMYWYQQDPGMELHLIHYSYGVNSTEKGDLSSESTVSRIRTEHFPLTLESARPSHTSQYLCASSEGLAGVTVNEQFFGPGTRLTVL.

The chain couples TRBV6-6 to TRBJ1-5; perhaps TRBD1 as D (6 bases). The germline V gene encodes CDR1 MNHNY and CDR2 SVGAGI (reference sequence). The V end lost 7 bases, the J end lost 11 bases, and 24 bases lay between the germline ends. The CDR3 has 15 residues. The CDR3 is CASTSSSPWGAAQHF. The CDR3, as DNA: TGTGCCAGCACTTCGTCGTCGCCGTGGGGGGCAGCCCAGCATTTT.

The chain has TRBV5-5 and TRBJ2-1; 7 bases agree with TRBD1. Germline-derived CDR1 and CDR2 are SGHKS and YYEKEE (reference sequence). Losses at the gene ends were 0 bases for V and 11 bases for J; bases not matched to a gene: 5. There are 13 residues in the CDR3. The CDR3, as DNA: TGTGCCAGCAGCTTGGAGGACAGGCCAAAGCAGTTCTTC. It codes for CASSLEDRPKQFF.

As concerns this clonotype: A read error may be the cause here, since a much bigger clone is one base away. The chain carries TRBV20-1 and TRBJ2-7; TRBD2 matches 7 bases. Matching the DNA end better, TRBJ2-5 makes the J call doubtful. CDR1 and CDR2 from the germline V gene are DFQATT and SNEGSKA (reference sequence). The CDR3 runs 15 residues. The CDR3 here is CSAREAGDFQETQYF. DNA of the CDR3: TGCAGTGCTAGAGAGGCGGGAGATTTCCAAGAGACCCAGTACTTC.

The chain joins TRBV11-1 to TRBJ2-1; no clear D gene. The end of the DNA is better explained by TRBJ2-7, so the J call may be wrong. Germline assignment: CDR1 SGHAT and CDR2 FQDESV (reference sequence). The CDR3 runs 12 residues. The CDR3 sequence: CASSHTDYEQYF. The CDR3 coding sequence is TGTGCCAGCAGCCATACTGATTACGAGCAGTACTTC.

CDR3 amino acids: CASSLEQTTYEQYF. CDR3 nucleotides: TGCGCCAGCAGCTTGGAACAGACTACCTACGAGCAGTACTTC. V and J are TRBV5-1 and TRBJ2-7; tentative D call: TRBD2 (5 bases). The CDR3 extends over 14 amino acids. V lost 0 bases to trimming and J lost 2 bases, with 9 bases between them. Germline CDR1 and CDR2: SGHRS and YFSETQ.

As to this clonotype: A much larger clonotype is one base distant, so this may be a read error. This chain uses TRBV2 with TRBJ2-2; unclear D gene. Germline V lookup: CDR1 SNHLY, CDR2 FYNNEI. The CDR3 is 14 residues long. V gave up 3 bases and J gave up 5 bases, with 10 bases separating them. The CDR3 protein is CASSDGVGTGELFF. CDR3 nucleotide sequence: TGTGCCAGCAGTGATGGAGTGGGGACCGGGGAGCTGTTTTTT. Full variable domain (outside the CDR3, taken from reference TRBV2 and TRBJ2-2): EPEVTQTPSHQVTQMGQEVILRCVPISNHLYFYWYRQILGQKVEFLVSFYNNEISEKSEIFDDQFSVERPDGSNFTLKIRSTKLEDSAMYFCASSDGVGTGELFFGEGSRLTVL.

This clonotype was observed a handful of times. The chain links TRBV20-1 to TRBJ2-2, with 10 bases matching TRBD1. Germline V gene lookup returns CDR1 DFQATT and CDR2 SNEGSKA (reference sequence). The CDR3 is 16 residues long. The ends lost 0 bases at V and 5 bases at J; junction bases unmatched: 6. The CDR3 sequence is CSARDARTGGTGELFF. Here the CDR3 DNA reads TGCAGTGCTAGAGATGCCCGGACAGGGGGAACCGGGGAGCTGTTTTTT.

Regarding this clonotype: The junction and the germline gene differ at one end; a read error may be behind it. The chain employs TRBV28 and TRBJ2-1; no clear D. The last part of the DNA fits TRBJ2-7 better; the J call may be wrong. Germline V lookup: CDR1 MDHEN, CDR2 SYDVKM. The CDR3 extends over 15 amino acids. The CDR3 DNA is TGTACCAGCAGTCACCCATACGGACCTTCCTACGAGCAGTACTTC. Translating gives CTSSHPYGPSYEQYF.

This clonotype appeared many times. This rearrangement joins TRBV29-1 to TRBJ2-1, with D unclear. The CDR3 loop spans 14 amino acids. Deletions cut 7 bases from V and 0 bases from J, with 13 bases between. Germline V CDR1 and CDR2: SQVTM, ANQGSEA. CDR3 nucleotides: TGCAGCGCCGCTCAGGTCGTCTCCTACAATGAGCAGTTCTTC. This translates into CSAAQVVSYNEQFF.

This clonotype came up a few times. The genes are TRBV20-1 and TRBJ1-5; D unclear. This CDR3 comprises 16 residues. Germline V gives CDR1 DFQATT, CDR2 SNEGSKA (reference sequence). Trimming pared 2 bases from V and 0 bases from J, leaving 14 bases between. The CDR3 DNA sequence: TGCAGTGCTAGACCCTCCACCGGGTTTAGCAATCAGCCCCAGCATTTT. Its protein product is CSARPSTGFSNQPQHF.

This clonotype was seen ten or more times. This sequence joins TRBV4-1 and TRBJ2-1; D call uncertain. The CDR3 extends over 13 amino acids. V was clipped by 4 bases and J by 8 bases, with 12 bases between them. From germline, CDR1 is MGHRA and CDR2 YSYEKL. The CDR3 DNA reads as TGCGCCAGCAGCCGCCTAGAGACGGATGAGCAGTTCTTC. This translates into CASSRLETDEQFF.

The rearrangement joins TRBV20-1 to TRBJ2-3, with 7 bases matching TRBD1. CDR3 size: 15 residues. The V and J ends lost 6 bases and 3 bases, in that order; junction bases with no gene match: 12. Germline CDR1 reads DFQATT; CDR2 reads SNEGSKA (reference sequence). CDR3 loop: CSARAVTGKTDTQYF. The CDR3 bases are TGCAGTGCGCGTGCCGTGACAGGGAAGACAGATACGCAGTATTTT.